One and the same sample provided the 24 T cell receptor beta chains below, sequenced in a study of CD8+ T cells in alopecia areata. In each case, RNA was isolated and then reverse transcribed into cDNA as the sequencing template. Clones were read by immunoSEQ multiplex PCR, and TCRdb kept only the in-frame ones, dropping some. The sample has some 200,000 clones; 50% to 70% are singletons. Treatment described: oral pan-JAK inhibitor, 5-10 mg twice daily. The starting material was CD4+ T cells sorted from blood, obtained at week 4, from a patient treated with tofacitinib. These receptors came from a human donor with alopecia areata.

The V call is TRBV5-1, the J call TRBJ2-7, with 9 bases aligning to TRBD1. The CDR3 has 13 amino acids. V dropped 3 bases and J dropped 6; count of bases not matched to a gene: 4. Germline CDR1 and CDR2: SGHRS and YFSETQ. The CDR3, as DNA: TGCGCCAGCAGCTCCGGGACAGGGACCGAGCAGTACTTC. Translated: CASSSGTGTEQYF.

As DNA, the CDR3 is TGCAGCGTTACCTGGCAGGGGACCTACGAGCAGTACTTC. This translates into CSVTWQGTYEQYF. The chain joins TRBV29-1 to TRBJ2-7; D is perhaps TRBD1 (6 bases). This CDR3 region has 13 residues. The V gene's germline CDR1 is SQVTM and CDR2 ANQGSEA. Trimming removed 5 bases at V and 2 bases at J, with 13 bases between.

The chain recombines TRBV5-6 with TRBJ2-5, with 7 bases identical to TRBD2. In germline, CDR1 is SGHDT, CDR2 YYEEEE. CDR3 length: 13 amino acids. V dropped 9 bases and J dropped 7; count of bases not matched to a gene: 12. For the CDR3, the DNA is TGTGCCACCCGCGGGAGCGGGGATGGGACCCAGTACTTC. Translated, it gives CATRGSGDGTQYF.

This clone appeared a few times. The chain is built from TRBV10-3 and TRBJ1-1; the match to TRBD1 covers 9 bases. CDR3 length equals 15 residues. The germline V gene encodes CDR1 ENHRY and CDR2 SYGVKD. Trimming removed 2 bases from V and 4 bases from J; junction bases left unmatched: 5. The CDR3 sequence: CAISEGTGGRTEAFF. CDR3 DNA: TGTGCCATCAGTGAGGGCACAGGGGGCCGCACTGAAGCTTTCTTT.

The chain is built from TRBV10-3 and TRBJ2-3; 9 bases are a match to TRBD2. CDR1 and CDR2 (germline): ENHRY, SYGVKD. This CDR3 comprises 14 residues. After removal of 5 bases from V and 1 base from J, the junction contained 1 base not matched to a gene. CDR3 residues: CAISSSGGTDTQYF. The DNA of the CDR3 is TGTGCCATCAGTTCTAGCGGGGGCACAGATACGCAGTATTTT.

CDR3 nucleotide sequence: TGTGCCAGCAGTCCCATCCGGGCCAACTACGAGCAGTACTTC. It translates to CASSPIRANYEQYF. The rearrangement links TRBV7-2 to TRBJ2-7, with no clear D. The germline V gene has CDR1 SGHTA and CDR2 FQGNSA. The CDR3 covers 14 residues. V lost 6 bases and J 3 bases, leaving 15 bases between the germline ends.

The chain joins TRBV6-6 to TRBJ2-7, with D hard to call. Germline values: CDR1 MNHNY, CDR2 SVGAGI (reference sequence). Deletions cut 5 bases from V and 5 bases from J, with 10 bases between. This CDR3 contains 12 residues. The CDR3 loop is CASSNQGHEQYF. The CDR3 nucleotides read TGTGCCAGCAGTAACCAAGGGCACGAGCAGTACTTC.

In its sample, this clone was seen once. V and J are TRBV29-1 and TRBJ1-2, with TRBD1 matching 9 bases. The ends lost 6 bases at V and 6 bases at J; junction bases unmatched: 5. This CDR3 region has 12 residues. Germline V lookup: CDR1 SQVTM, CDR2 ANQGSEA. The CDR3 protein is CSVVTGGNGYTF. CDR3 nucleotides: TGCAGCGTCGTCACAGGGGGCAATGGCTACACCTTC.

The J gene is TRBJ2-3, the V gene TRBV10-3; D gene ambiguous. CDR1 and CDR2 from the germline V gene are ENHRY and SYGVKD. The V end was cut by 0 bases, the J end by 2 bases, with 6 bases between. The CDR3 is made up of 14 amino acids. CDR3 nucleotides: TGTGCCATCAGTGAGTCAGGCTACACAGATACGCAGTATTTT. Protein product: CAISESGYTDTQYF.

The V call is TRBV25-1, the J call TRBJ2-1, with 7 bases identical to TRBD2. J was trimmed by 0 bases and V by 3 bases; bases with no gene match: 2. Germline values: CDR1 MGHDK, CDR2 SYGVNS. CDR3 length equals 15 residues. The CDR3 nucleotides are TGTGCCAGCAGTGAGCGGGGGAGCTCCTACAATGAGCAGTTCTTC. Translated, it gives CASSERGSSYNEQFF.

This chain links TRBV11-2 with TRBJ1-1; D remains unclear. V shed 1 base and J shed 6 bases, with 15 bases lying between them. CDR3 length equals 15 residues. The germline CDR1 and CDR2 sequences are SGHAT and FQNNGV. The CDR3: CASSLVRNAKAEAFF. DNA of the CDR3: TGTGCCAGCAGCTTAGTGAGAAATGCAAAAGCTGAAGCTTTCTTT.

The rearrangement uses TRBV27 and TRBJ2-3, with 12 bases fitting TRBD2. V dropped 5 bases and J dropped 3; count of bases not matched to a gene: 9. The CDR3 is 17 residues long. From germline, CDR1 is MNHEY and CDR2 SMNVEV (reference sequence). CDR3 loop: CASSPARTSGATDTQYF. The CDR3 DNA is TGTGCCAGCAGTCCCGCCCGGACTAGCGGGGCAACAGATACGCAGTATTTT.

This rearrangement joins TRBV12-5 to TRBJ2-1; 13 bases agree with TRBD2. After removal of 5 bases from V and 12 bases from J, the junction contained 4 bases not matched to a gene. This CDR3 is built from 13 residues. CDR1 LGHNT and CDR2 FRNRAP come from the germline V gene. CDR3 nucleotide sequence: TGTGCTAGTGGTAACGGACTAGCGGGGGTGCAGTTCTTC. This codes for CASGNGLAGVQFF.

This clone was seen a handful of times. The CDR3 DNA follows: TGTGCCTGGAGTGGTCACAGCGGGGAGACCCAGTACTTC. Protein product: CAWSGHSGETQYF. The genes are TRBV30 and TRBJ2-5; possibly TRBD2 for D (6 bases). CDR3 length: 13 residues. The V and J ends lost 1 base and 5 bases respectively, with 11 bases between them. Germline V gene data show CDR1 as GTSNPN and CDR2 as SVGIG (reference sequence).

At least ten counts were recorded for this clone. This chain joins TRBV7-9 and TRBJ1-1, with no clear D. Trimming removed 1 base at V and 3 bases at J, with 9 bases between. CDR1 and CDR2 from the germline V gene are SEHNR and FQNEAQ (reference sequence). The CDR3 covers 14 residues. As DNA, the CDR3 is TGTGCCAGCAGCTTAGGGGAAGCGTACACTGAAGCTTTCTTT. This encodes CASSLGEAYTEAFF.

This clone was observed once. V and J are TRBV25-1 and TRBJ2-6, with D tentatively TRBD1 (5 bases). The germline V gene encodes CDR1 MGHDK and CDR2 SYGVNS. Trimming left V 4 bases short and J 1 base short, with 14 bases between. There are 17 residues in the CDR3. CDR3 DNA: TGTGCCAGCAGTGCCGTCGGACCAGGGTCTGGGGCCAACGTCCTGACTTTC. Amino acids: CASSAVGPGSGANVLTF.

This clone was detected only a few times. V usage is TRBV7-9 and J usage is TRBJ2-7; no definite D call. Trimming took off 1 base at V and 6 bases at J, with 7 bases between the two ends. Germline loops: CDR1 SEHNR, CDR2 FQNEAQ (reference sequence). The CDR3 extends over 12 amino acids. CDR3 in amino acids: CASSLGVIEQYF. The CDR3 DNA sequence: TGTGCCAGCAGCTTAGGGGTCATCGAGCAGTACTTC.

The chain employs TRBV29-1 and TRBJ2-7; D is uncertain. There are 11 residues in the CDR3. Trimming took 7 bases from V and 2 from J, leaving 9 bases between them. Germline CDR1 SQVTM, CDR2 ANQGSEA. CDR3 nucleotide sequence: TGCAGCGGATTGACCACCTACGAGCAGTACTTC. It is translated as CSGLTTYEQYF.

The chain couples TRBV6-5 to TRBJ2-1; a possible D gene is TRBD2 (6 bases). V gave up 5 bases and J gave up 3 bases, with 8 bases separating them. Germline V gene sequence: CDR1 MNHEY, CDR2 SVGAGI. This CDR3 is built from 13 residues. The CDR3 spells CASSGGIYNEQFF. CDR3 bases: TGTGCCAGCAGTGGAGGGATCTACAATGAGCAGTTCTTC.

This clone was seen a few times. The DNA of the CDR3 is TGCAGCGTAACCCCTTCAGGGCAGGGTGAAGCTTTCTTT. Protein sequence: CSVTPSGQGEAFF. This rearrangement joins TRBV29-1 to TRBJ1-1; D is possibly TRBD1 (5 bases). The V gene's germline CDR1 is SQVTM and CDR2 ANQGSEA. The CDR3 is made up of 13 amino acids. V lost 6 bases and J 7 bases, leaving 18 bases between the germline ends.

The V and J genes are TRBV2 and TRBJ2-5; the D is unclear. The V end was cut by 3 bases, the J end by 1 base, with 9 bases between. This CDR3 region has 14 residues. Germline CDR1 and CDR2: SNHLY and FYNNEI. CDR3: CASSDPQPQETQYF. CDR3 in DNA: TGTGCCAGCAGTGATCCGCAGCCCCAAGAGACCCAGTACTTC.

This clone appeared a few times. The CDR3 coding sequence is TGTGCCAGTTCCGGGGGAGTTCTCGCCGGGGAGCTGTTTTTT. Protein sequence: CASSGGVLAGELFF. The J gene is TRBJ2-2, the V gene TRBV19; the D gene is possibly TRBD2 (6 bases). Trimming stripped 8 bases from V and 6 bases from J, with 16 bases between. This CDR3 comprises 14 residues. Germline V lookup: CDR1 LNHDA, CDR2 SQIVND (reference sequence).

For the CDR3, the DNA is TGTGCCAGCAGCACCGGGACATTGGAGCTGTTTTTT. Protein: CASSTGTLELFF. The chain combines TRBV5-6 with TRBJ2-2; D is possibly TRBD1 (6 bases). V was cut by 4 bases and J by 10 bases, with 11 bases left in between. This CDR3 has 12 residues. Germline CDR1 is SGHDT and CDR2 is YYEEEE. Full variable domain (remainder filled in from reference TRBV5-6 and TRBJ2-2): DAGVTQSPTHLIKTRGQQVTLRCSPKSGHDTVSWYQQALGQGPQFIFQYYEEEERQRGNFPDRFSGHQFPNYSSELNVNALLLGDSALYLCASSTGTLELFFGEGSRLTVL.

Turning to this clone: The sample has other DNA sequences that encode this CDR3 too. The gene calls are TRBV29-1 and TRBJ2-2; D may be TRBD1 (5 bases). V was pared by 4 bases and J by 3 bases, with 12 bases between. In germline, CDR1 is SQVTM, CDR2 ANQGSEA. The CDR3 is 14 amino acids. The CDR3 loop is CSVGGQGYTGELFF. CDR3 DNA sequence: TGCAGCGTTGGGGGCCAGGGATACACCGGGGAGCTGTTTTTT.